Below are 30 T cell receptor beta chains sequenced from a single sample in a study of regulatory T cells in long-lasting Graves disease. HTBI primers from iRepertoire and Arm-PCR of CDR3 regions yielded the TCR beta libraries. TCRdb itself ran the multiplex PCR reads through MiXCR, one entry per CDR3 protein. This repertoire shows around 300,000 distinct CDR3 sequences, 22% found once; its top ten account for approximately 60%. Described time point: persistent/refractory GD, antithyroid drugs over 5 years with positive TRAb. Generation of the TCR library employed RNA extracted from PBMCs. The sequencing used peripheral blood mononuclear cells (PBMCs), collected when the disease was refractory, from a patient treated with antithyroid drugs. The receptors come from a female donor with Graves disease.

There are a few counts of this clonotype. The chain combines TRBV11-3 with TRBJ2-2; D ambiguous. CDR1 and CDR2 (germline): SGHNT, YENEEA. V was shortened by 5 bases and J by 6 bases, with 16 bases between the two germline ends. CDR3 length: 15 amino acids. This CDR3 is CASSQTAGAPGELFF. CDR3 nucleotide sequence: TGTGCCAGCAGCCAAACAGCAGGAGCTCCCGGGGAGCTGTTTTTT.

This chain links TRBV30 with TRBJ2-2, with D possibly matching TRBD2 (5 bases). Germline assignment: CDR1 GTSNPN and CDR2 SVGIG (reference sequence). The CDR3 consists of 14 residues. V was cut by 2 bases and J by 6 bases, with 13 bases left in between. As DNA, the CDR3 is TGTGCCTGGAGTCCTCTTCGGGAATCCGGGGAGCTGTTTTTT. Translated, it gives CAWSPLRESGELFF.

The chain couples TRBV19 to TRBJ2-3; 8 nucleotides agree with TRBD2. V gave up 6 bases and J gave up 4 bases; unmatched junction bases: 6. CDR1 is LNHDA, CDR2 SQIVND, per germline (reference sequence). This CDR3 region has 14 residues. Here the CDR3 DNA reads TGTGCCAGTAGACCCCCAGCGGGAGCAGATACGCAGTATTTT. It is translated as CASRPPAGADTQYF.

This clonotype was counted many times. The CDR3 DNA reads TGCAGTGCTAGCCTGACAGGGCGGCAAGAGACCCAGTACTTC. Translated: CSASLTGRQETQYF. This chain joins TRBV20-1 and TRBJ2-5, with TRBD1 matching over 7 bases. CDR3 length: 14 residues. The germline V gene has CDR1 DFQATT and CDR2 SNEGSKA (reference sequence). The V and J ends lost 3 bases and 2 bases, in that order; junction bases with no gene match: 6.

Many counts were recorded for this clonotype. CDR3 protein: CASSDWYTEAFF. In nucleotides, the CDR3 is TGTGCCAGCAGTGACTGGTACACTGAAGCTTTCTTT. The chain recombines TRBV6-1 with TRBJ1-1; D is unresolved. Germline V gene sequence: CDR1 MNHNS, CDR2 SASEGT. The length of the CDR3 is 12 residues. The V gene lost 3 bases and the J gene lost 3 bases, with 5 bases spanning the gap.

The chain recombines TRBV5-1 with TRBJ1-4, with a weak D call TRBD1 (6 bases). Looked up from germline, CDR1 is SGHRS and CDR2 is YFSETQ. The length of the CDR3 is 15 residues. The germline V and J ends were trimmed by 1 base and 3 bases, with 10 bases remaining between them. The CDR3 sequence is CASSLSGAPNEKLFF. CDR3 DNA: TGCGCCAGCAGCTTGTCGGGGGCACCTAATGAAAAACTGTTTTTT.

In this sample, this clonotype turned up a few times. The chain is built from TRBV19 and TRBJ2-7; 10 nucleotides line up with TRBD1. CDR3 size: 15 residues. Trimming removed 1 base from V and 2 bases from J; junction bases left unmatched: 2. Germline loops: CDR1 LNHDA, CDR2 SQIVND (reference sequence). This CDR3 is CASSIAGTGAYEQYF. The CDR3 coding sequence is TGTGCCAGTAGTATAGCTGGGACAGGGGCCTACGAGCAGTACTTC.

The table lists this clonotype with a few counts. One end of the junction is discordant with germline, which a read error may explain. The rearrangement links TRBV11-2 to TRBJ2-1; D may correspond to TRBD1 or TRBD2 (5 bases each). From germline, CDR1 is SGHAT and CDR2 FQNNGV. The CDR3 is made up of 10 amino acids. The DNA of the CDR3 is TGTGCCAGCAGCCGGGGACCCTTGGGCTTC. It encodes CASSRGPLGF.

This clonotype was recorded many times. This CDR3 reads CAIRQLLNTGELFF. CDR3 bases: TGTGCCATCAGACAACTTCTAAACACCGGGGAGCTGTTTTTT. This chain joins TRBV10-3 and TRBJ2-2; D is uncertain. Germline loops: CDR1 ENHRY, CDR2 SYGVKD. V was shortened by 6 bases and J by 2 bases, with 10 bases between the two germline ends. The CDR3 is made up of 14 amino acids.

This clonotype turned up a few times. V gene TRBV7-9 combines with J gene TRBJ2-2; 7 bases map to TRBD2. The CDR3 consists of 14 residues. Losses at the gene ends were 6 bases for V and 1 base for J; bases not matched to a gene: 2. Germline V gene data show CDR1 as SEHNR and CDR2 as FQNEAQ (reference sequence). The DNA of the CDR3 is TGTGCCAGCAGTCTAGCGGAGAACACCGGGGAGCTGTTTTTT. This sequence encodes CASSLAENTGELFF.

The CDR3 sequence: CASSPVSGTGTGELFF. DNA of the CDR3: TGTGCCAGCTCACCAGTTAGCGGGACGGGCACCGGGGAGCTGTTTTTT. This chain connects TRBV18 to TRBJ2-2; 8 bases are shared with TRBD2. Germline assignment: CDR1 KGHSH and CDR2 LQKENI. This CDR3 has 16 residues. With V trimmed by 2 bases and J by 4 bases, 6 bases remained unmatched.

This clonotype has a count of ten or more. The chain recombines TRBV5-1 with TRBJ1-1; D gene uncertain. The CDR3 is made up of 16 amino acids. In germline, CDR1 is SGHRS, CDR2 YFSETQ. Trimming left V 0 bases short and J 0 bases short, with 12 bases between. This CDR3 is CASSLVAGYMNTEAFF. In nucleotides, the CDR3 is TGCGCCAGCAGCTTGGTGGCCGGCTACATGAACACTGAAGCTTTCTTT.

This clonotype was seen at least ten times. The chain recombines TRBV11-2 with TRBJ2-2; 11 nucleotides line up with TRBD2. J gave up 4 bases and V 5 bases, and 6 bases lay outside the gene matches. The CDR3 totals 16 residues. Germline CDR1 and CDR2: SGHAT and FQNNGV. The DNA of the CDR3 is TGTGCCAGCAGCGCCCTAGCGGGAGGTCTCACCGGGGAGCTGTTTTTT. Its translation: CASSALAGGLTGELFF.

Here the CDR3 reads CATRRGREETQYF. The CDR3 coding sequence is TGTGCCACCAGAAGGGGGCGGGAAGAGACCCAGTACTTC. The rearrangement uses TRBV24-1 and TRBJ2-5; TRBD1 agrees at 7 bases. The CDR3 spans 13 residues. J was trimmed by 3 bases and V by 7 bases; bases with no gene match: 4. Germline values: CDR1 KGHDR, CDR2 SFDVKD.

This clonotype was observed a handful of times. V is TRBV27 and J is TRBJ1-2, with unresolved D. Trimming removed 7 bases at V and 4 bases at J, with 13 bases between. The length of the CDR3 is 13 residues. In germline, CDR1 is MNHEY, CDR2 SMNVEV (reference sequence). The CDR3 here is CASTSDRSYGYTF. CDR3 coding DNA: TGTGCCAGCACCTCGGACCGGAGCTATGGCTACACCTTC.

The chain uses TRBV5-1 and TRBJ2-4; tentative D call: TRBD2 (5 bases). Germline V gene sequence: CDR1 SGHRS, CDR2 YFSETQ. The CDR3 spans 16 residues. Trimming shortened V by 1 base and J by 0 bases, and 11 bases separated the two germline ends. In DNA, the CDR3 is TGCGCCAGCAGCTTGACAGCGGAGCTAGCCAAAAACATTCAGTACTTC. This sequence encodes CASSLTAELAKNIQYF.

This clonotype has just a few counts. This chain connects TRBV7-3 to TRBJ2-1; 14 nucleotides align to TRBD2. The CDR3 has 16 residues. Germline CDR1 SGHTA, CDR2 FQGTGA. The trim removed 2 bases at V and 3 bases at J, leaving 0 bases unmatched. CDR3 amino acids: CASSLGLAGGYNEQFF. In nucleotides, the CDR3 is TGTGCCAGCAGCTTAGGACTAGCGGGAGGCTACAATGAGCAGTTCTTC.

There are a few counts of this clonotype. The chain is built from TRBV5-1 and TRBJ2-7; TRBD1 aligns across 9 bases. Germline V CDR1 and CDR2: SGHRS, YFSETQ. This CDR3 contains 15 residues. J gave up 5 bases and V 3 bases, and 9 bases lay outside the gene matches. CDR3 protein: CASSWQPGTGNEQYF. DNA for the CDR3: TGCGCCAGCAGCTGGCAGCCCGGGACAGGGAACGAGCAGTACTTC.

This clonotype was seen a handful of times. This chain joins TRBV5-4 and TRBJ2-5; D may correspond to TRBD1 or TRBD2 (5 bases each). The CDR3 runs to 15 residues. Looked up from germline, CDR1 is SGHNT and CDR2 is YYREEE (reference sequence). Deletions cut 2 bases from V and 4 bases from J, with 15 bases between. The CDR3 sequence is CASSFFGAGRETQYF. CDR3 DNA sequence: TGTGCCAGCAGCTTTTTCGGCGCAGGGAGAGAGACCCAGTACTTC.

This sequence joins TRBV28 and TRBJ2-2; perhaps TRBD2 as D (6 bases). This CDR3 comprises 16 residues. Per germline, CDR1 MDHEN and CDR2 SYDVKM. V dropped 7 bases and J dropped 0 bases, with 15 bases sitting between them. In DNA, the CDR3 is TGTGCCAGCACGTCCCTATGGGAGGCGAACACCGGGGAGCTGTTTTTT. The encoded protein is CASTSLWEANTGELFF.

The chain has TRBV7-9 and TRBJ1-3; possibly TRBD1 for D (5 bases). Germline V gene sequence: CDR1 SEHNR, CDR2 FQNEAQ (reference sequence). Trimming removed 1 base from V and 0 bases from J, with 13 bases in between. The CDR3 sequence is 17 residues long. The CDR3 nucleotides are TGTGCCAGCAGCTTAGATGGGGGTGGCCTCTCTGGAAACACCATATATTTT. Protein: CASSLDGGGLSGNTIYF.

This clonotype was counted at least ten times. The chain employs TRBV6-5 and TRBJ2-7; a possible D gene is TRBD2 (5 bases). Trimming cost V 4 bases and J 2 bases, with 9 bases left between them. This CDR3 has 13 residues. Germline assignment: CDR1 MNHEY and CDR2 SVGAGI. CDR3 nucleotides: TGTGCCAGCAGTTCCCTCGGGACCTACGAGCAGTACTTC. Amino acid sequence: CASSSLGTYEQYF.

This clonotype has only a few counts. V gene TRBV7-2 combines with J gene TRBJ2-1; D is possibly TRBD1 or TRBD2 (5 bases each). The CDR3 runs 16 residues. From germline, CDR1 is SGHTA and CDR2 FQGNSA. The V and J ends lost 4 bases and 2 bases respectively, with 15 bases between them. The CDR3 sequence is CASSSEGRMAYNEQFF. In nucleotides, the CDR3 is TGTGCCAGCAGCTCTGAGGGGAGAATGGCCTACAATGAGCAGTTCTTC. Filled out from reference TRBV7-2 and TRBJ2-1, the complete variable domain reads GAGVSQSPSNKVTEKGKDVELRCDPISGHTALYWYRQSLGQGLEFLIYFQGNSAPDKSGLPSDRFSAERTGGSVSTLTIQRTQQEDSAVYLCASSSEGRMAYNEQFFGPGTRLTVL.

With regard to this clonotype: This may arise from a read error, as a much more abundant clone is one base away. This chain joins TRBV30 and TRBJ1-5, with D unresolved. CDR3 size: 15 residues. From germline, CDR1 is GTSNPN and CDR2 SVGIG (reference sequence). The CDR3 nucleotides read TGTGCCTGGAGTTTAACGTCGGGTAGCAATCAGTCCCAGCATTTT. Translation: CAWSLTSGSNQSQHF.

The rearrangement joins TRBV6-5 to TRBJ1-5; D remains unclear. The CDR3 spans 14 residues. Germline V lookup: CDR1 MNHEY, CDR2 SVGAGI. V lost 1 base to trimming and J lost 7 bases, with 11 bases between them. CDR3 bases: TGTGCCAGCAGTTACTTTGCCCTCTACCAGCCCCAGCATTTT. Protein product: CASSYFALYQPQHF.

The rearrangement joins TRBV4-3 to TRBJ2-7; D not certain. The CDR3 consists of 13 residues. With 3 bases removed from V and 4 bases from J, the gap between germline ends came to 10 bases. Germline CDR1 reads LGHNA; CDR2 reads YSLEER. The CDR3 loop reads CASSQGLGYEQYF. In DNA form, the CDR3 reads TGCGCCAGCAGCCAGGGTTTAGGGTACGAGCAGTACTTC.

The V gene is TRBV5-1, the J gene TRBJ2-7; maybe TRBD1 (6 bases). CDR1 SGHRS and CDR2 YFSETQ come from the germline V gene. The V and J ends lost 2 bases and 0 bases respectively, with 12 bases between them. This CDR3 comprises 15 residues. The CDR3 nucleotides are TGCGCCAGCAGCTTATCGGACAGCAGCTCCTACGAGCAGTACTTC. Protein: CASSLSDSSSYEQYF.

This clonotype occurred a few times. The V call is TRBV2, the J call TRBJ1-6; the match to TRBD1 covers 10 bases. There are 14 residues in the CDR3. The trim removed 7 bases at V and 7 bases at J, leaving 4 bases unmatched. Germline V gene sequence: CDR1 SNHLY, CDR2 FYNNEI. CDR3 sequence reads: CASTWDRGNSPLHF. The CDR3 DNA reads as TGTGCCAGCACCTGGGACAGGGGAAATTCACCCCTCCACTTT.

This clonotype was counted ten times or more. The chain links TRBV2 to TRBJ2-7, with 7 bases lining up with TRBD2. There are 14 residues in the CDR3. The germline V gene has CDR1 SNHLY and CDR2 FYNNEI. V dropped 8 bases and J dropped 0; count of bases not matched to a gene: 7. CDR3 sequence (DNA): TGTGCCAGCTGGGCGGGCGGGAGCTCCTACGAGCAGTACTTC. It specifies CASWAGGSSYEQYF.

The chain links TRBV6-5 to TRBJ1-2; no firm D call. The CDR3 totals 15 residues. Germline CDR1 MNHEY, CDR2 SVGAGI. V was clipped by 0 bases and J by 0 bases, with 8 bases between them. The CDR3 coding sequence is TGTGCCAGCAGTTACTCACAGTTAGCTAACTATGGCTACACCTTC. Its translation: CASSYSQLANYGYTF.